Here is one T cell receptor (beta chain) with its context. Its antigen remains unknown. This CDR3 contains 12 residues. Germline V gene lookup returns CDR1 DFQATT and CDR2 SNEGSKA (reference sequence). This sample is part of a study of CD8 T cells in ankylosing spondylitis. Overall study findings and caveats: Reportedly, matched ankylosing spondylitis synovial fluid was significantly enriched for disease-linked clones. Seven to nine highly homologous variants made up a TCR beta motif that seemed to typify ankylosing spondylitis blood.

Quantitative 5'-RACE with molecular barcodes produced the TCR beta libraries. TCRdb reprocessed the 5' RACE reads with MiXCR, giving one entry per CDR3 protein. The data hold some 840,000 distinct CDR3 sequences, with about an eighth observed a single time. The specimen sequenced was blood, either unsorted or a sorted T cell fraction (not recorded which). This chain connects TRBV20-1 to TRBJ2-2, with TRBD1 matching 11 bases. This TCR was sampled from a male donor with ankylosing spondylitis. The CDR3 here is CKGQGGTGELFF. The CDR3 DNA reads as TGCAAGGGACAGGGGGGCACCGGGGAGCTGTTTTTT.